This entry lists 18 T cell receptor beta chains sequenced from one sample in a study of T cell clusters in autoimmune cytopenias. TRB was amplified by touch-down multiplex PCR, primer pools A and B combined. Following a re-call of the multiplex PCR reads, TCRdb has one entry per CDR3 protein and lacks DNA. The listing contains nearly 15,000 distinct CDR3 sequences. Each sample's input was 250 ng genomic DNA, roughly 40,000 genome equivalents. The same sample was also used in a study of T cell repertoires in aging, cancer and after chemotherapy.

Sequenced material: peripheral blood. These receptors all stem from a human donor in good health.

The chain has TRBV12-3 or TRBV12-4 and TRBJ2-1; the TCRdb call, TRBD1, lacks DNA for checking. The CDR3 length is 12 residues. This chain's CDR3 is CASLGQVNEQFF.

The chain uses TRBV27 and TRBJ2-1; TCRdb indicates TRBD2, and absent DNA this call remains unverified. The germline V gene has CDR1 MNHEY and CDR2 SMNVEV (reference sequence). The CDR3 has 17 amino acids. The CDR3 spells CASSPTSGRRTADEQFF.

The chain is built from TRBV12-3 or TRBV12-4 and TRBJ2-2; lacking DNA, the TRBD1 call made by TCRdb goes unchecked. This CDR3 contains 14 residues. CDR3 residues: CAGSRQSNTGELFF.

This sequence joins TRBV12-3 or TRBV12-4 and TRBJ2-1; TCRdb calls TRBD1, which cannot be checked without DNA. The CDR3 runs to 13 residues. The CDR3 is CASSDSLYNEQFF.

The chain has TRBV6-2 or TRBV6-3 and TRBJ2-5; with no DNA, the TCRdb D assignment of TRBD2 cannot be verified. In germline, CDR1 is MNHEY, CDR2 SVGEGT. CDR3 size: 14 residues. The CDR3: CASRASGKQETQYF.

The chain couples TRBV27 to TRBJ2-6. The CDR3 loop spans 13 amino acids. Germline CDR1 MNHEY, CDR2 SMNVEV (reference sequence). This CDR3 reads CASTTSGANVLTF.

This chain joins TRBV19 and TRBJ2-2; no DNA is available, so the TRBD1 call from TCRdb remains unchecked. The CDR3 runs to 14 residues. Germline CDR1 LNHDA, CDR2 SQIVND (reference sequence). CDR3 sequence reads: CASSRQGATGELFF.

In terms of frequency, this clonotype is medium-sized. J is TRBJ1-2 and V is TRBV19; TCRdb returns TRBD1, unconfirmable since there is no DNA. The CDR3 is made up of 13 amino acids. Germline V gives CDR1 LNHDA, CDR2 SQIVND (reference sequence). The CDR3: CASMGADFWGYTF.

Its frequency marks this clonotype as medium-sized. This sequence joins TRBV29-1 and TRBJ2-7; TCRdb's D call of TRBD2 is untestable without DNA. In germline, CDR1 is SQVTM, CDR2 ANQGSEA. The CDR3 loop spans 13 amino acids. The CDR3 loop is CSVEAGVAYEQYF.

V is TRBV5-4 and J is TRBJ1-5; TCRdb designates TRBD1, a call that cannot be tested without DNA. The CDR3 contains 16 residues. In germline, CDR1 is SGHNT, CDR2 YYREEE (reference sequence). CDR3: CASSLGGDYSNQPQHF. The whole variable domain, remainder taken from reference TRBV5-4 and TRBJ1-5, is ETGVTQSPTHLIKTRGQQVTLRCSSQSGHNTVSWYQQALGQGPQFIFQYYREEENGRGNFPPRFSGLQFPNYSSELNVNALELDDSALYLCASSLGGDYSNQPQHFGDGTRLSIL.

This chain links TRBV29-1 with TRBJ2-1; lacking DNA, the TRBD2 call made by TCRdb goes unchecked. The CDR3 totals 14 residues. CDR1 is SQVTM, CDR2 ANQGSEA, per germline. CDR3 sequence reads: CSVGGSGGPNEQFF.

The chain employs TRBV11-1 and TRBJ2-3; no DNA is available, so the TRBD2 call from TCRdb remains unchecked. The germline V gene has CDR1 SGHAT and CDR2 FQDESV (reference sequence). The CDR3 runs 17 residues. The CDR3 sequence is CASSFLKSGRPTDTQYF.

The chain employs TRBV12-3 or TRBV12-4 and TRBJ2-3. CDR3 length: 17 amino acids. CDR3 residues: CASSFNLYGASTDTQYF.

The CDR3 here is CASRPGGREDGYTF. The chain has TRBV6-6 and TRBJ1-2. This CDR3 comprises 14 residues. Germline-derived CDR1 and CDR2 are MNHNY and SVGAGI (reference sequence).

The chain recombines TRBV30 with TRBJ1-2. CDR1 and CDR2 (germline): GTSNPN, SVGIG (reference sequence). The CDR3 is made up of 15 amino acids. CDR3 in amino acids: CAWSHPPPVSWGYTF.

The chain links TRBV19 to TRBJ2-7; TCRdb names TRBD1, which stays unverified in the absence of DNA. CDR3 size: 15 residues. The germline gives CDR1 LNHDA, CDR2 SQIVND (reference sequence). CDR3 region: CASSMGDRGFYEQYF.

The V call is TRBV7-6, the J call TRBJ2-1; the TCRdb call, TRBD2, lacks DNA for checking. The CDR3 consists of 17 residues. Germline-derived CDR1 and CDR2 are SGHVS and FNYEAQ. CDR3 residues: CASSFLPTSGSYNEQFF. The full variable domain, in which reference TRBV7-6 and TRBJ2-1 provide the parts outside the CDR3, is GAGVSQSPRYKVTKRGQDVALRCDPISGHVSLYWYRQALGQGPEFLTYFNYEAQQDKSGLPNDRFSAERPEGSISTLTIQRTEQRDSAMYRCASSFLPTSGSYNEQFFGPGTRLTVL.

J is TRBJ2-2 and V is TRBV18; TCRdb indicates TRBD1, and absent DNA this call remains unverified. This CDR3 has 16 residues. Per the germline V gene, CDR1 is KGHSH and CDR2 is LQKENI. CDR3 sequence reads: CASSPAVRGGTGELFF.